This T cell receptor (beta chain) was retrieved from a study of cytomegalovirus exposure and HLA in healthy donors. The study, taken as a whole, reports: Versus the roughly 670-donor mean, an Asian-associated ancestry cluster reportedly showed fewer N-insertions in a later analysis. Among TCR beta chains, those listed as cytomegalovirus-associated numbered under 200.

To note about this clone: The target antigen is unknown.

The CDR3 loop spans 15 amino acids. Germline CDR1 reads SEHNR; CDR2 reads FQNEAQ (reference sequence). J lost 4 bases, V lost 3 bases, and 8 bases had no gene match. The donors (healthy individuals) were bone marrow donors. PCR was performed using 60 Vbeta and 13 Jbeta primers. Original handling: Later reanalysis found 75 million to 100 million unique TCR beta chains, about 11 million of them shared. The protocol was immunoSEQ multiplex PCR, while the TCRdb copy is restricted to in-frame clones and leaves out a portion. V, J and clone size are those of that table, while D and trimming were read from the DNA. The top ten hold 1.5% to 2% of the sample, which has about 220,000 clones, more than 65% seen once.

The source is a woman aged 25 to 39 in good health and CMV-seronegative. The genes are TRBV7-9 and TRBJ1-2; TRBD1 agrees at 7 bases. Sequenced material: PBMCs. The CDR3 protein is CASSFYRGSGYGYTF. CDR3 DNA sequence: TGTGCCAGCAGCTTCTACAGGGGAAGCGGCTATGGCTACACCTTC.